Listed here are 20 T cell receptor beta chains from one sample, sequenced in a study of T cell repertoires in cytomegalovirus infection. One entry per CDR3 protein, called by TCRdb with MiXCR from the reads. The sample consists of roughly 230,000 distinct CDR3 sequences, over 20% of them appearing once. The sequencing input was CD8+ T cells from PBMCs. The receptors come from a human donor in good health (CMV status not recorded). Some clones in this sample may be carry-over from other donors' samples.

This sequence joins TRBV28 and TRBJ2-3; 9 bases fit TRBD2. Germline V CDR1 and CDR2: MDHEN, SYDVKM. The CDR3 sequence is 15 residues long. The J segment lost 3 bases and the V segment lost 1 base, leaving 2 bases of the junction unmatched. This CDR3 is CASSLYAGGTDTQYF. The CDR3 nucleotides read TGTGCCAGCAGTTTATACGCGGGGGGGACAGATACGCAGTATTTT.

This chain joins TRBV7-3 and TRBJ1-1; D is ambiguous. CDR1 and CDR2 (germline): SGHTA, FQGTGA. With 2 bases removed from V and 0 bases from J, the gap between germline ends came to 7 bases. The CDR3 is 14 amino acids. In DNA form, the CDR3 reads TGTGCCAGCAGCTTAGAATTAGTGAACACTGAAGCTTTCTTT. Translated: CASSLELVNTEAFF.

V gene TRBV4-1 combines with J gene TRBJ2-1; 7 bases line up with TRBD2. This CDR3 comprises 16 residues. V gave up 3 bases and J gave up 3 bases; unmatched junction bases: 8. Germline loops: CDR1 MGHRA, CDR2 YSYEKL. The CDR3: CASSQQGLRGYNEQFF. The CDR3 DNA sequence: TGCGCCAGCAGCCAGCAGGGACTAAGGGGCTACAATGAGCAGTTCTTC.

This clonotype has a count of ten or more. The CDR3 DNA follows: TGTGCCAGCAGTTTATTGAGGGGGGGCCCTGAAGCTTTCTTT. This gives the protein CASSLLRGGPEAFF. The chain employs TRBV27 and TRBJ1-1, with D possibly being TRBD1 (6 bases). Germline CDR1 reads MNHEY; CDR2 reads SMNVEV (reference sequence). The CDR3 is 14 residues long. With 1 base removed from V and 6 bases from J, the gap between germline ends came to 12 bases.

In nucleotides, the CDR3 is TGTGCCAGCAGCTTAGGAGAGGGGCTCCTGAGAGCTTTCTTT. Protein sequence: CASSLGEGLLRAFF. The V and J genes are TRBV11-2 and TRBJ1-1, with TRBD1 as a possible D gene (5 bases). The V gene's germline CDR1 is SGHAT and CDR2 FQNNGV. Trimming removed 1 base from V and 10 bases from J, with 16 bases in between. CDR3 size: 14 residues.

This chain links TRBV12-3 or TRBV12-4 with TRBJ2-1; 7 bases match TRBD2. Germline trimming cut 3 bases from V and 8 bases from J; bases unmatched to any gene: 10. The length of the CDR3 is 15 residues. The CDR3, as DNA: TGTGCCAGCAGTTTGGGAGCGGGAAGTGTAGATGAGCAGTTCTTC. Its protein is CASSLGAGSVDEQFF.

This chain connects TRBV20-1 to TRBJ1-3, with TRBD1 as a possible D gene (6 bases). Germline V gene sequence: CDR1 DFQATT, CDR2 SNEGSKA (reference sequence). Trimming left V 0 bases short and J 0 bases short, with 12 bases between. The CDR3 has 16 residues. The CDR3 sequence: CSARDGGLRSGNTIYF. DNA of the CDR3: TGCAGTGCTAGAGACGGGGGGCTACGCTCTGGAAACACCATATATTTT.

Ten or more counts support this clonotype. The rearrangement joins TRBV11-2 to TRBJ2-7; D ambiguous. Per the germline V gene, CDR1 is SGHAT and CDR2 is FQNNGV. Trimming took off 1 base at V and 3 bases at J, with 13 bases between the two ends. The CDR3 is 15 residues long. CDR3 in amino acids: CASSLARHPDYEQYF. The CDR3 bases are TGTGCCAGCAGCTTAGCGAGGCATCCCGACTACGAGCAGTACTTC.

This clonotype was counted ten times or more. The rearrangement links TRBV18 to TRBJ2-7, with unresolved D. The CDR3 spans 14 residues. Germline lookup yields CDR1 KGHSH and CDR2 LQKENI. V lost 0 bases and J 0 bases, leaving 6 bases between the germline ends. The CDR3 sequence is CASSPPWDSYEQYF. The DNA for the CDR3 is TGTGCCAGCTCACCACCGTGGGACTCCTACGAGCAGTACTTC.

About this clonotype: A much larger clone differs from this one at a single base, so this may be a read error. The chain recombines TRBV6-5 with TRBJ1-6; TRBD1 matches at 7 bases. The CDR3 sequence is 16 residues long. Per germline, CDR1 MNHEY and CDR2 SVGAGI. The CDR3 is CASSYWVGGAESPPHF. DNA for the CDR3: TGTGCCAGCAGTTATTGGGTAGGGGGCGCGGAATCACCCCCCCACTTT.

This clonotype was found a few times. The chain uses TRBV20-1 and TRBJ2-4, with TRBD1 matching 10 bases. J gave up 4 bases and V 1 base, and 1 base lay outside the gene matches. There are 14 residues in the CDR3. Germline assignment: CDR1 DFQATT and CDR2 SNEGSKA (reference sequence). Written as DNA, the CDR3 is TGCAGTGCTAGAGGGGACAGGGGTAAAAACATTCAGTACTTC. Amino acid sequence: CSARGDRGKNIQYF.

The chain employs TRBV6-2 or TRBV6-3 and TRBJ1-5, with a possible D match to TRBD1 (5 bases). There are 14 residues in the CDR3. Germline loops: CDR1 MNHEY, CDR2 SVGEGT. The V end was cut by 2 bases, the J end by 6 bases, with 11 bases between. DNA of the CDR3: TGTGCCAGCAGTTACGTAGGGGTTACTCAGCCCCAGCATTTT. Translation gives CASSYVGVTQPQHF.

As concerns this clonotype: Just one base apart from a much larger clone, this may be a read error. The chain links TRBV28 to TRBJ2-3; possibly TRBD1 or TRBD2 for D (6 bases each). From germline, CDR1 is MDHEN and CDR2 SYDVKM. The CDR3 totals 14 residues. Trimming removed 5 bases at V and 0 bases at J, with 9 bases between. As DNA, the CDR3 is TGTGCCAGCAGTACAGGGACTAGCACAGATACGCAGTATTTT. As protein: CASSTGTSTDTQYF.

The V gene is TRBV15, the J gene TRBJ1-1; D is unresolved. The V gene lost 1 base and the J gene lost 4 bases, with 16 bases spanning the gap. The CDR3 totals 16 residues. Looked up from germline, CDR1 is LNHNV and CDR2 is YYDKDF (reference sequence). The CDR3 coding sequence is TGTGCCACCAGCAGAGGATTACGGGAGGGCGGCACTGAAGCTTTCTTT. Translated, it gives CATSRGLREGGTEAFF.

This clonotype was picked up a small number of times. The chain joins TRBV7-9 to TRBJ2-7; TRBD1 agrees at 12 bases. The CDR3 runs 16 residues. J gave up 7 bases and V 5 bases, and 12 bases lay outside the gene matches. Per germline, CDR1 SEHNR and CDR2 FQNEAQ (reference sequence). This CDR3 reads CASSPPGQGARREQYF. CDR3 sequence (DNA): TGTGCCAGCAGCCCTCCGGGACAGGGGGCGCGAAGAGAGCAGTACTTC. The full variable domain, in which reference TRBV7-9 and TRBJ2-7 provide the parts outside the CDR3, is DTGVSQNPRHKITKRGQNVTFRCDPISEHNRLYWYRQTLGQGPEFLTYFQNEAQLEKSRLLSDRFSAERPKGSFSTLEIQRTEQGDSAMYLCASSPPGQGARREQYFGPGTRLTVT.

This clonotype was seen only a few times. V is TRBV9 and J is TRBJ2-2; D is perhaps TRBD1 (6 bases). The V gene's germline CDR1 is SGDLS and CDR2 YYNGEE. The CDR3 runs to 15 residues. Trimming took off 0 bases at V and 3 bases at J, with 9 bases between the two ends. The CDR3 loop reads CASSVDGQYTGELFF. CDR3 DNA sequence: TGTGCCAGCAGCGTAGACGGACAGTACACCGGGGAGCTGTTTTTT.

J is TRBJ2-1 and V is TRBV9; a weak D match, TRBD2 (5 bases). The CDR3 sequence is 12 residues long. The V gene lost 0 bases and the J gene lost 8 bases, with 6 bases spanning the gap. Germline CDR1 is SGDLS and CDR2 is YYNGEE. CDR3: CASSVDGDEQFF. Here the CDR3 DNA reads TGTGCCAGCAGCGTAGACGGGGATGAGCAGTTCTTC.

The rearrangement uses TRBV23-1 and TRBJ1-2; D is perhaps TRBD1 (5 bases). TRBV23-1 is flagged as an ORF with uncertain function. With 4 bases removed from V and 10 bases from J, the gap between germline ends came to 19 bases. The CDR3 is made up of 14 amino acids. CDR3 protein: CASSRLRAGPDYTF. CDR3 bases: TGCGCCAGCAGTCGTCTCAGGGCGGGTCCGGACTACACCTTC.

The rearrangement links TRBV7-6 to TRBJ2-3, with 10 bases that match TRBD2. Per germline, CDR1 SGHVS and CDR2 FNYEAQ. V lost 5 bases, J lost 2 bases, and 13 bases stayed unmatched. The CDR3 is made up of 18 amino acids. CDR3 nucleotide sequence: TGTGCCAGCAGCGCGTTTATTTCACTAGCGGGGAACACAGATACGCAGTATTTT. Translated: CASSAFISLAGNTDTQYF.

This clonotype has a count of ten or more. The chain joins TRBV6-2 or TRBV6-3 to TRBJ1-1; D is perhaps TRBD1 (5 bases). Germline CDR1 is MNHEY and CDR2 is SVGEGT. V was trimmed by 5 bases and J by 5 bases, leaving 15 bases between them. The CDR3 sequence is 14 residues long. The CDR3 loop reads CASSRDWVWTEAFF. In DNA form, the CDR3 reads TGTGCCAGCAGTAGGGACTGGGTATGGACTGAAGCTTTCTTT.